This T cell receptor beta chain comes out of a study of blood T cell repertoires in COVID-19. Study-level information: The origin of the acute and convalescent COVID-19 samples was the United States, Italy and Spain. The cDNA or gDNA used as material had been derived from T cells, B-cell-depleted T cells, or PBMCs.

In the authors' workflow: Nucleated cell number was recorded as an estimate derived from reference gene primer amplification. TCRdb's copy holds only in-frame clones and misses some; the assay was immunoSEQ multiplex PCR. For V, J and clone size, that table is used; D and trimming come from the DNA. The table lists fewer than 80,000 clones, around three quarters of them singletons, with approximately 5.3% in the top ten. The germline V gene encodes CDR1 MNHEY and CDR2 SVGEGT. With V trimmed by 5 bases and J by 0 bases, 5 bases remained unmatched. The CDR3 spans 15 residues. Material: peripheral blood. The clonotype comes from a human donor in a cohort sampled during active COVID-19. V is TRBV6-2 or TRBV6-3 and J is TRBJ1-2; 8 bases map to TRBD1. The CDR3 DNA is TGTGCCAGCAGTCCGGACAGGGCGTCTAACTATGGCTACACCTTC. Residues: CASSPDRASNYGYTF.